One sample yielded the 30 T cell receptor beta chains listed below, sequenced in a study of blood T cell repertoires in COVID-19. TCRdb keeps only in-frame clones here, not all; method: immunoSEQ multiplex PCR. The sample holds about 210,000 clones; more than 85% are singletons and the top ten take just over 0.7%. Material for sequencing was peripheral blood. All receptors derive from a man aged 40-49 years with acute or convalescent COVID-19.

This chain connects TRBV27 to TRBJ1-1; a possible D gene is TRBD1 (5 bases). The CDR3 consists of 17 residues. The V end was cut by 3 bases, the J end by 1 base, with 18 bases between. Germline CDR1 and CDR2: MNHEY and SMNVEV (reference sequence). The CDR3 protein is CASSFSGRWTTNTEAFF. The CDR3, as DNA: TGTGCCAGCAGTTTTTCCGGCCGATGGACAACGAACACTGAAGCTTTCTTT.

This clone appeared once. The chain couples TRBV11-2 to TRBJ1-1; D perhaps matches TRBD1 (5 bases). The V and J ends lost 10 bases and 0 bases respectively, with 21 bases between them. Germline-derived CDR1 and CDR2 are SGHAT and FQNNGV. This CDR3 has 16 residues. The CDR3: CAIRGGLEKMNTEAFF. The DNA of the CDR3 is TGTGCCATCCGGGGGGGGTTGGAAAAAATGAACACTGAAGCTTTCTTT.

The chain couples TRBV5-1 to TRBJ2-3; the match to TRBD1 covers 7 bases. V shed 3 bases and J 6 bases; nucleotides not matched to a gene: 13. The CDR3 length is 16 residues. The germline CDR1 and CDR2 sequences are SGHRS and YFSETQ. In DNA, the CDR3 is TGCGCCAGCAGCTACCGGGACAGTAACTCACAGGATACGCAGTATTTT. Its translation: CASSYRDSNSQDTQYF.

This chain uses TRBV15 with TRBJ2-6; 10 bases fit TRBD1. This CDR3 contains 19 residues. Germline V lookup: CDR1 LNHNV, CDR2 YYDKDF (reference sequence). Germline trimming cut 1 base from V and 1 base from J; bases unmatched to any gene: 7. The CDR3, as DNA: TGTGCCACCAGCAGAGTCTTGGGACAGGGGAAGTCTGGGGCCAACGTCCTGACTTTC. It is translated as CATSRVLGQGKSGANVLTF. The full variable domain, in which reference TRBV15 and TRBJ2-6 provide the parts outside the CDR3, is DAMVIQNPRYQVTQFGKPVTLSCSQTLNHNVMYWYQQKSSQAPKLLFHYYDKDFNNEADTPDNFQSRRPNTSFCFLDIRSPGLGDTAMYLCATSRVLGQGKSGANVLTFGAGSRLTVL.

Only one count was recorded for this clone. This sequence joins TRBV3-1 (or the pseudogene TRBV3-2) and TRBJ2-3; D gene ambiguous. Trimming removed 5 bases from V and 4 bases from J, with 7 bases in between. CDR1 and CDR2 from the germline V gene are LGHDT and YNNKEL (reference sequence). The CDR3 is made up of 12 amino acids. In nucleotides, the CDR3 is TGTGCCAGCAGCGAAGCGTCAGATACGCAGTATTTT. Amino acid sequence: CASSEASDTQYF.

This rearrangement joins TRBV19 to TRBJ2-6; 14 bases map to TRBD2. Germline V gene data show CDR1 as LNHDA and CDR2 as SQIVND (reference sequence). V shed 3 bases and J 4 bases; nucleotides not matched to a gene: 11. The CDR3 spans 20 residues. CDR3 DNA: TGTGCCAGTAGTATGGGACTAGCGGGGGCCTTTTTAGGAGGGGCCAACGTCCTGACTTTC. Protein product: CASSMGLAGAFLGGANVLTF.

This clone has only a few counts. The CDR3 DNA reads as TGTGCCAGTCAATCCGGCGCCGGAGGCACTGAAGCTTTCTTT. Protein: CASQSGAGGTEAFF. The V gene is TRBV19, the J gene TRBJ1-1; D gene ambiguous. Germline V CDR1 and CDR2: LNHDA, SQIVND (reference sequence). CDR3 length equals 14 residues. V was pared by 8 bases and J by 4 bases, with 17 bases between.

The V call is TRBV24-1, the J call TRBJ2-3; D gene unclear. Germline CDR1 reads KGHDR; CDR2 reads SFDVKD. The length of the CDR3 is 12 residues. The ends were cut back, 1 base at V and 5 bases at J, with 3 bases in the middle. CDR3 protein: CATSDFGDTQYF. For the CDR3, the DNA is TGTGCCACCAGTGATTTCGGAGATACGCAGTATTTT.

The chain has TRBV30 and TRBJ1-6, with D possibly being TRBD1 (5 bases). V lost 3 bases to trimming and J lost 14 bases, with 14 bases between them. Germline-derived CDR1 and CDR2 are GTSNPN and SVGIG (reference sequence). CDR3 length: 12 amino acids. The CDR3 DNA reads TGTGCCTGGAGCCCAGGGCTTGGCACCCTCCACTTT. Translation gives CAWSPGLGTLHF.

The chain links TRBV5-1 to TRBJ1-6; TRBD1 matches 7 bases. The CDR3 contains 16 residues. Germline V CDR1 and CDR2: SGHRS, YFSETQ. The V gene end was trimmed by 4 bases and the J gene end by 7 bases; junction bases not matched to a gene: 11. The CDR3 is CASSLTGENRNSPLHF. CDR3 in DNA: TGCGCCAGCAGCCTAACAGGGGAAAATCGGAATTCACCCCTCCACTTT.

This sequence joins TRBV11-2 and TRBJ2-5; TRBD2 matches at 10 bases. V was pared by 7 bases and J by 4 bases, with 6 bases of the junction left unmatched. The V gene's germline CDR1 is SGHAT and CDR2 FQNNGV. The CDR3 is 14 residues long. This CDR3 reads CASTIAGGLETQYF. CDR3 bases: TGTGCCAGCACCATAGCGGGGGGCTTAGAGACCCAGTACTTC.

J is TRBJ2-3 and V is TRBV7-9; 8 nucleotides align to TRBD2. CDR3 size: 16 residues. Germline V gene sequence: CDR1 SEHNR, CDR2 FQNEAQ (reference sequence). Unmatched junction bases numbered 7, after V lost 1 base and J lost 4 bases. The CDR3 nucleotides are TGTGCCAGCAGCTTAGAGGGACTAGTAGTCGCAGATACGCAGTATTTT. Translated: CASSLEGLVVADTQYF.

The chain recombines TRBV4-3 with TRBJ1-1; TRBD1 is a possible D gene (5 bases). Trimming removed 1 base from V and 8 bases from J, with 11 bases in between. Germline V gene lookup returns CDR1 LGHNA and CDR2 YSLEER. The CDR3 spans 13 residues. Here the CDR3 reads CASSQVVTDEAFF. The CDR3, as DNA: TGCGCCAGCAGCCAAGTTGTGACAGACGAAGCTTTCTTT.

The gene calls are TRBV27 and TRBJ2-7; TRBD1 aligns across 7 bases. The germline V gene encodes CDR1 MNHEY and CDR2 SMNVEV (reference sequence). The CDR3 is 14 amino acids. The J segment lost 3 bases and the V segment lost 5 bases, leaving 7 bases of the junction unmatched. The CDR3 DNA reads TGTGCCAGCAGTACCACAGGGGTCGGCTACGAGCAGTACTTC. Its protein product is CASSTTGVGYEQYF.

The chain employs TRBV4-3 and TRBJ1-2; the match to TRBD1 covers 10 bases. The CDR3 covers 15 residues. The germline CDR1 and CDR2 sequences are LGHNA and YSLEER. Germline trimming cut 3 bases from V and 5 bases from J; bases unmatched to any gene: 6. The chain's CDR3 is CASSQGRTGGYGYTF. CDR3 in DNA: TGCGCCAGCAGCCAGGGCCGGACAGGGGGATATGGCTACACCTTC.

The CDR3 DNA follows: TGTGCCAGCAGCAGCGGACTAGCGGGAGGCCCTAGCACAGATACGCAGTATTTT. It translates to CASSSGLAGGPSTDTQYF. The rearrangement uses TRBV7-2 and TRBJ2-3; 14 bases match TRBD2. The CDR3 length is 18 residues. Germline CDR1 and CDR2: SGHTA and FQGNSA. With V trimmed by 5 bases and J by 0 bases, 7 bases remained unmatched. Variable domain in full (rest from reference TRBV7-2 and TRBJ2-3): GAGVSQSPSNKVTEKGKDVELRCDPISGHTALYWYRQSLGQGLEFLIYFQGNSAPDKSGLPSDRFSAERTGGSVSTLTIQRTQQEDSAVYLCASSSGLAGGPSTDTQYFGPGTRLTVL.

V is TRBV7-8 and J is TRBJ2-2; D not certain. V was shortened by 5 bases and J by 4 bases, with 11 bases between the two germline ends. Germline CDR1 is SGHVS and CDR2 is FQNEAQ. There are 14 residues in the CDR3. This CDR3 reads CASSPRSPTGELFF. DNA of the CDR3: TGTGCCAGCAGCCCCAGATCACCCACCGGGGAGCTGTTTTTT.

DNA of the CDR3: TGTGCCTGGAGTGCACAGGGGGTCCATGGCTACACCTTC. Its protein is CAWSAQGVHGYTF. The rearrangement uses TRBV30 and TRBJ1-2; 8 bases line up with TRBD1. Trimming cost V 1 base and J 6 bases; bases outside gene matches: 4. The CDR3 totals 13 residues. CDR1 is GTSNPN and CDR2 is SVGIG in the germline V gene (reference sequence).

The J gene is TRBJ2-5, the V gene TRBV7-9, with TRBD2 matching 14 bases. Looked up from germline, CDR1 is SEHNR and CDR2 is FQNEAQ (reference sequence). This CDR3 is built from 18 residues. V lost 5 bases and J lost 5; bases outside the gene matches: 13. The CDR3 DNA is TGTGCCAGCAGCGGAGGACTAGCGGGGGGTCGTAGTAGGGAGACCCAGTACTTC. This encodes CASSGGLAGGRSRETQYF.

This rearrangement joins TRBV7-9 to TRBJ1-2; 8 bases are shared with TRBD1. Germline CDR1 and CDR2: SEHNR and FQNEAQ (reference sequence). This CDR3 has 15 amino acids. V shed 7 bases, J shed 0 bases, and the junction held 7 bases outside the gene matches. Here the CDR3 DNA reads TGTGCCAGCACCGGACAGGGAGAGGCTAACTATGGCTACACCTTC. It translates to CASTGQGEANYGYTF.

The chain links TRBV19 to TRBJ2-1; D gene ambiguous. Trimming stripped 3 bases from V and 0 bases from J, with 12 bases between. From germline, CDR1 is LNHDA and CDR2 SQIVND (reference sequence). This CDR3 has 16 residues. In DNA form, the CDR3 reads TGTGCCAGTAGTATGGATCAAAGGAGCTCCTACAATGAGCAGTTCTTC. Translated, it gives CASSMDQRSSYNEQFF.

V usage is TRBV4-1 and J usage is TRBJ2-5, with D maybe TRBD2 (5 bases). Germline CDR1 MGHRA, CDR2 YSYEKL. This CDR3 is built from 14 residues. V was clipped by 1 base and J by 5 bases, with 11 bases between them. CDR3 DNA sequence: TGCGCCAGCAGCCAAGTGGCCGGGGTGGAGACCCAGTACTTC. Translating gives CASSQVAGVETQYF.

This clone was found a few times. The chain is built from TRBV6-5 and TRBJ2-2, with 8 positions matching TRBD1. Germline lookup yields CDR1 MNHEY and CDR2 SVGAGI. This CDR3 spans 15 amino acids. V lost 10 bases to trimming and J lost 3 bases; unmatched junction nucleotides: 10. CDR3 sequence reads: CATRPVQGDTGELFF. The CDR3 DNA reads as TGTGCCACCCGGCCTGTACAGGGGGACACCGGGGAGCTGTTTTTT.

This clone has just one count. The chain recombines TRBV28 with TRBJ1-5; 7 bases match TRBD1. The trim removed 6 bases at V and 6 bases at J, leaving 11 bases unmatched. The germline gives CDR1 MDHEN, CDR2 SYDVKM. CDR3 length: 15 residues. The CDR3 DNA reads TGTGCCAGCAGGATTATACAGGGGCAGGGTCAGCCCCAGCATTTT. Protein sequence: CASRIIQGQGQPQHF.

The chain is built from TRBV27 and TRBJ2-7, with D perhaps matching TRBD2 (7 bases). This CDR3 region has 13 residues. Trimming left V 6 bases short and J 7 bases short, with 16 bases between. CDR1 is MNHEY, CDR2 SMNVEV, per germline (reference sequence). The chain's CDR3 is CASSRREGGEQYF. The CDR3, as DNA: TGTGCCAGCAGCCGTAGGGAGGGGGGGGAGCAGTACTTC.

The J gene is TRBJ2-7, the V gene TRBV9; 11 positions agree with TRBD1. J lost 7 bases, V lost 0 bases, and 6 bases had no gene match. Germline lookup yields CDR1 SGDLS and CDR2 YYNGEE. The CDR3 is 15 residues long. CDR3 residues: CASSVEGQGAREQYF. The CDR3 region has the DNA TGTGCCAGCAGCGTAGAAGGACAGGGGGCGAGGGAGCAGTACTTC. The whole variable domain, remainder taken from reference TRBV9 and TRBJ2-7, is DSGVTQTPKHLITATGQRVTLRCSPRSGDLSVYWYQQSLDQGLQFLIQYYNGEERAKGNILERFSAQQFPDLHSELNLSSLELGDSALYFCASSVEGQGAREQYFGPGTRLTVT.

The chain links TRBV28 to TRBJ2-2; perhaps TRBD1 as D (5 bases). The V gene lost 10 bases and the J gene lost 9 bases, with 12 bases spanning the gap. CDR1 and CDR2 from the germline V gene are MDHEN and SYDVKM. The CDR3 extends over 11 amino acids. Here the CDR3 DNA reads TGTGCCACCGCAGGGTTGCGGGAGCTGTTTTTT. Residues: CATAGLRELFF.

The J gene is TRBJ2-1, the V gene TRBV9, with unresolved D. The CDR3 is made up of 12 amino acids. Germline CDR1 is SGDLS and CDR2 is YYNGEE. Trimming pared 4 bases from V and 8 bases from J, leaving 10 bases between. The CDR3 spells CASSSLGDEQFF. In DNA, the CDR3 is TGTGCCAGCAGCTCACTGGGCGATGAGCAGTTCTTC.

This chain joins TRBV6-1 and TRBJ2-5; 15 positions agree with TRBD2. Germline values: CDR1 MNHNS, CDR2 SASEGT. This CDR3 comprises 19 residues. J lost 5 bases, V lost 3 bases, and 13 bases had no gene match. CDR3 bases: TGTGCCAGCAGTGACCCCCCCGGACTAGCGGGGGGGCCGGGGGAGACCCAGTACTTC. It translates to CASSDPPGLAGGPGETQYF.

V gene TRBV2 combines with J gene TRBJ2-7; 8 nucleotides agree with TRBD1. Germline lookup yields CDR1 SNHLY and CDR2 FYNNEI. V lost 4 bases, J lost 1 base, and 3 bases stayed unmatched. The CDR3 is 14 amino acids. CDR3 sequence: CASSGDRISYEQYF. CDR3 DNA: TGTGCCAGCAGTGGGGACAGGATTTCCTACGAGCAGTACTTC.